This T cell receptor (beta chain) is drawn from a study of CD8+ T cells in alopecia areata. Turning to the study itself: A 6-month off-drug phase came after tofacitinib, which had lasted 6 to 18 months. Findings of the study overall: Unlike in mice, where it was clearer, TCR sharing across patients was less clear, possibly HLA-related.

J gave up 7 bases and V 7 bases, and 10 bases lay outside the gene matches. The CDR3 is made up of 13 amino acids. Germline loops: CDR1 SQVTM, CDR2 ANQGSEA. For this clone: Its matching antigen is unknown.

Treatment indicated: oral pan-JAK inhibitor, 5-10 mg twice daily. Specimens obtained from alopecia areata patients comprised lesional scalp punch biopsies and peripheral blood. Reverse transcribed after extraction, RNA yielded cDNA as the sequencing template. The data were produced by immunoSEQ multiplex PCR, yet TCRdb's version contains in-frame clones alone and is incomplete. The repertoire includes 90,000 to 150,000 clones, around 56% of them detected once, and just over 0.45% sits in the top ten. This chain links TRBV29-1 with TRBJ1-5, with TRBD1 matching over 7 bases. This clonotype originated in a human donor with alopecia areata. This material consisted of CD4+ T cells sorted from blood, taken at week 4, from a patient treated with tofacitinib. The CDR3 bases are TGCAGCGCTACGACAGGGATCGGGCAGCCCCAGCATTTT. As protein: CSATTGIGQPQHF.